The next 10 T cell receptor beta chains were all read from a single sample in a study of CD4 T cells in relation to SARS-CoV-2 and coronaviruses. Some clones are missing from TCRdb's copy, which holds only in-frame ones; the method was immunoSEQ multiplex PCR. The sample has 58,000 or so clones, roughly 94% seen once. Material: naive CD4+ T cells from PBMCs. Sample subset: naive CD4+ T cells isolated by negative enrichment. These receptors were taken from an adult with COVID-19.

The genes are TRBV7-2 and TRBJ2-7; 13 bases match TRBD2. The CDR3 runs to 14 residues. With V trimmed by 5 bases and J by 10 bases, 8 bases remained unmatched. Germline CDR1 reads SGHTA; CDR2 reads FQGNSA. This chain's CDR3 is CASSQGLAGVQQYF. As DNA, the CDR3 is TGTGCCAGCAGCCAAGGACTAGCGGGAGTACAACAGTACTTC.

V gene TRBV15 combines with J gene TRBJ1-1; D might be TRBD1 (5 bases). Trimming took 3 bases from V and 2 from J, leaving 7 bases between them. The length of the CDR3 is 13 residues. Germline V gene lookup returns CDR1 LNHNV and CDR2 YYDKDF (reference sequence). Written as DNA, the CDR3 is TGTGCCACCAGCAGCGACAGAAACACTGAAGCTTTCTTT. It codes for CATSSDRNTEAFF.

The rearrangement uses TRBV6-4 and TRBJ2-3, with 9 bases matching TRBD1. Germline CDR1 reads MRHNA; CDR2 reads SNTAGT. This CDR3 is 16 amino acids long. After removal of 6 bases from V and 4 bases from J, the junction contained 11 bases not matched to a gene. The DNA of the CDR3 is TGTGCCAGCAGGCGTACAGGGACAGGGTCCCCAGATACGCAGTATTTT. Encoded protein: CASRRTGTGSPDTQYF.

In DNA form, the CDR3 reads TGTGCCAGCAGCCAAGTGACCGGAGAGCAGTACTTC. It translates to CASSQVTGEQYF. The chain couples TRBV3-1 (or the pseudogene TRBV3-2) to TRBJ2-7, with D uncertain. Germline values: CDR1 LGHDT, CDR2 YNNKEL (reference sequence). This CDR3 contains 12 residues. Trimming shortened V by 1 base and J by 7 bases, and 8 bases separated the two germline ends.

The chain combines TRBV28 with TRBJ2-7; 9 bases match TRBD2. With 5 bases clipped from V and 7 bases from J, the junction kept 6 bases outside the gene matches. This CDR3 has 13 amino acids. CDR1 and CDR2 (germline): MDHEN, SYDVKM. The CDR3 is CASSPSGIWEQYF. DNA for the CDR3: TGTGCCAGCAGTCCTAGCGGGATCTGGGAGCAGTACTTC. Supplemented by reference TRBV28 and TRBJ2-7, the full variable domain reads DVKVTQSSRYLVKRTGEKVFLECVQDMDHENMFWYRQDPGLGLRLIYFSYDVKMKEKGDIPEGYSVSREKKERFSLILESASTNQTSMYLCASSPSGIWEQYFGPGTRLTVT.

The chain carries TRBV30 and TRBJ1-5; TRBD1 aligns across 7 bases. Germline assignment: CDR1 GTSNPN and CDR2 SVGIG (reference sequence). The CDR3 runs 15 residues. Unmatched junction bases numbered 4, after V lost 1 base and J lost 1 base. The CDR3: CAWSGGGGSNQPQHF. The CDR3 DNA follows: TGTGCCTGGAGTGGAGGGGGCGGGAGCAATCAGCCCCAGCATTTT. Together with reference TRBV30 and TRBJ1-5, the CDR3 gives the full variable domain: SQTIHQWPATLVQPVGSPLSLECTVEGTSNPNLYWYRQAAGRGLQLLFYSVGIGQISSEVPQNLSASRPQDRQFILSSKKLLLSDSGFYLCAWSGGGGSNQPQHFGDGTRLSIL.

The chain combines TRBV16 with TRBJ2-7; TRBD1 matches at 12 bases. With 2 bases clipped from V and 3 bases from J, the junction kept 14 bases outside the gene matches. This CDR3 has 19 amino acids. Germline CDR1 and CDR2: KGHSY and FQNENV. The CDR3 loop is CASSQRGTGGVRLFYEQYF. CDR3 DNA sequence: TGTGCCAGCAGCCAACGCGGGACAGGGGGCGTGAGGCTTTTCTACGAGCAGTACTTC. Full variable domain (missing parts from reference TRBV16 and TRBJ2-7): GEEVAQTPKHLVRGEGQKAKLYCAPIKGHSYVFWYQQVLKNEFKFLISFQNENVFDETGMPKERFSAKCLPNSPCSLEIQATKLEDSAVYFCASSQRGTGGVRLFYEQYFGPGTRLTVT.

This rearrangement joins TRBV6-5 to TRBJ1-5; weak D call: TRBD1 (6 bases). The CDR3 has 14 amino acids. Trimming removed 0 bases from V and 11 bases from J, with 14 bases in between. CDR1 and CDR2 (germline): MNHEY, SVGAGI. CDR3 protein: CASSYSGGLRTQHF. Written as DNA, the CDR3 is TGTGCCAGCAGTTACTCGGGGGGCTTAAGGACCCAGCATTTT.

The V and J genes are TRBV19 and TRBJ2-3, with D unclear. The CDR3 has 13 residues. In germline, CDR1 is LNHDA, CDR2 SQIVND (reference sequence). Trimming stripped 5 bases from V and 2 bases from J, with 8 bases between. The CDR3 DNA sequence: TGTGCCAGTAGTCTCGGAAACACAGATACGCAGTATTTT. Its translation: CASSLGNTDTQYF.

The rearrangement links TRBV5-6 to TRBJ1-5, with D hard to call. Germline V gene lookup returns CDR1 SGHDT and CDR2 YYEEEE. Trimming pared 0 bases from V and 4 bases from J, leaving 11 bases between. The CDR3 sequence is 15 residues long. The CDR3 protein is CASSLALRTNQPQHF. As DNA, the CDR3 is TGTGCCAGCAGCTTGGCCTTACGGACGAATCAGCCCCAGCATTTT. Complete variable domain (other parts from reference TRBV5-6 and TRBJ1-5): DAGVTQSPTHLIKTRGQQVTLRCSPKSGHDTVSWYQQALGQGPQFIFQYYEEEERQRGNFPDRFSGHQFPNYSSELNVNALLLGDSALYLCASSLALRTNQPQHFGDGTRLSIL.